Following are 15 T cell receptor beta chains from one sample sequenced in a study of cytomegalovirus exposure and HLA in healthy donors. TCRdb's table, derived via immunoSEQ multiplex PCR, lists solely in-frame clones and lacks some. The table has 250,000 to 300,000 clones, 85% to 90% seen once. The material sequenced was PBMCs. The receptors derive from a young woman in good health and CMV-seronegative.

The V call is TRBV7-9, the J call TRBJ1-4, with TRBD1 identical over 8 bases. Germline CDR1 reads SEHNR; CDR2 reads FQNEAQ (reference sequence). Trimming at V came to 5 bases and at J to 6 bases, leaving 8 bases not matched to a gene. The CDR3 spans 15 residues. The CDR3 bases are TGTGCCAGCAGCGACAGGGGAACGATGGATGAAAAACTGTTTTTT. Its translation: CASSDRGTMDEKLFF.

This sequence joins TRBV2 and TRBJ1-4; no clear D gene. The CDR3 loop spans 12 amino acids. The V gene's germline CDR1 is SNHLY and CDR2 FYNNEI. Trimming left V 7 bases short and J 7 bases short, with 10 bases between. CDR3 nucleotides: TGTGCCAGCATGGCGGGGAGTGAAAAACTGTTTTTT. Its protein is CASMAGSEKLFF.

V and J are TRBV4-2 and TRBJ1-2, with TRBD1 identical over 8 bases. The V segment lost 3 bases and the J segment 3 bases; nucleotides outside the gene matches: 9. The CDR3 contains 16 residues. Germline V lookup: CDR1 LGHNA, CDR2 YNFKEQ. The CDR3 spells CASSHSLVQGDYGYTF. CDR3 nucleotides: TGTGCCAGCAGCCATAGCCTCGTACAGGGGGACTATGGCTACACCTTC.

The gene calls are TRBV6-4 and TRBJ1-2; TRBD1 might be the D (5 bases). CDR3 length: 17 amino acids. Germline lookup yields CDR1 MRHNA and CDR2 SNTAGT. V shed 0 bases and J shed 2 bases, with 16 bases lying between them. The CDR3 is CASSDSADPQDNYGYTF. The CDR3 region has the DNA TGTGCCAGCAGTGACTCGGCCGACCCACAGGACAACTATGGCTACACCTTC.

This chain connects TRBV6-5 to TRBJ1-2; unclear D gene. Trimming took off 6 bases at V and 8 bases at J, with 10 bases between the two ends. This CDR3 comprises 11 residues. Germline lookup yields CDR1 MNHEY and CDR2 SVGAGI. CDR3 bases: TGTGCCAGCAGGTCTCTCCTGGGCTACACCTTC. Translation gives CASRSLLGYTF.

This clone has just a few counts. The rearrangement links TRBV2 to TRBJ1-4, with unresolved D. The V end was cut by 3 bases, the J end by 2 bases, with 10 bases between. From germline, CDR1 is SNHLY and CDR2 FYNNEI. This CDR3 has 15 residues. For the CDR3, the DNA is TGTGCCAGCAGTGATAGCTCCGAGACTAATGAAAAACTGTTTTTT. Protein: CASSDSSETNEKLFF.

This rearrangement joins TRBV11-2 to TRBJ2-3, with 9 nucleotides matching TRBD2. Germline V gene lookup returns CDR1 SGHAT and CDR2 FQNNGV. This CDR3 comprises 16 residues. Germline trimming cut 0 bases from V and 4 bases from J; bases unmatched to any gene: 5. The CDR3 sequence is CASSLDAGGLADTQYF. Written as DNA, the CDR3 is TGTGCCAGCAGCTTAGATGCGGGGGGGTTGGCAGATACGCAGTATTTT.

DNA for the CDR3: TGTGCCAGCAGCTTCGTTGAGGGTAATCAGCCCCAGCATTTT. Translated: CASSFVEGNQPQHF. V is TRBV5-6 and J is TRBJ1-5; D is unresolved. There are 14 residues in the CDR3. Trimming took 2 bases from V and 4 from J, leaving 10 bases between them. Germline CDR1 is SGHDT and CDR2 is YYEEEE.

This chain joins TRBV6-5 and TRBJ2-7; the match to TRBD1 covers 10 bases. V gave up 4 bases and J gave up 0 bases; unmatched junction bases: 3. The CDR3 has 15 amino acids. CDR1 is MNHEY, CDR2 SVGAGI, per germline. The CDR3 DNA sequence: TGTGCCAGCAGTTTGGGACAGGGGACCTCCTACGAGCAGTACGTC. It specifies CASSLGQGTSYEQYV.

CDR3 DNA sequence: TGCGCCAGCAGCTTTTCGACAGGGGGAAAAAACATTCAGTACTTC. Translation: CASSFSTGGKNIQYF. The chain employs TRBV5-1 and TRBJ2-4; 9 nucleotides align to TRBD1. CDR3 length: 15 residues. J gave up 4 bases and V 2 bases, and 4 bases lay outside the gene matches. Looked up from germline, CDR1 is SGHRS and CDR2 is YFSETQ.

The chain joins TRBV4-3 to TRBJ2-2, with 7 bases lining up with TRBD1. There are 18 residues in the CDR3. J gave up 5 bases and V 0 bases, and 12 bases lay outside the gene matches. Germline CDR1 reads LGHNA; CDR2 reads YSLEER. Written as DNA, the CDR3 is TGCGCCAGCAGCCAAGATTTCGTAGGAACAGGGGAGACCGGGGAGCTGTTTTTT. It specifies CASSQDFVGTGETGELFF.

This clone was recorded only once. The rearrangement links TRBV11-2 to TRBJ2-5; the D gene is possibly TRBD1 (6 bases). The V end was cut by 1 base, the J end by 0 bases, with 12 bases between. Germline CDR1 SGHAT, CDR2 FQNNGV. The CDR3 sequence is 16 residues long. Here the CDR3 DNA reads TGTGCCAGCAGCTTAGGCGCAACAGGGTACCAAGAGACCCAGTACTTC. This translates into CASSLGATGYQETQYF. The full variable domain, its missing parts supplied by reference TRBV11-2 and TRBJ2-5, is EAGVAQSPRYKIIEKRQSVAFWCNPISGHATLYWYQQILGQGPKLLIQFQNNGVVDDSQLPKDRFSAERLKGVDSTLKIQPAKLEDSAVYLCASSLGATGYQETQYFGPGTRLLVL.

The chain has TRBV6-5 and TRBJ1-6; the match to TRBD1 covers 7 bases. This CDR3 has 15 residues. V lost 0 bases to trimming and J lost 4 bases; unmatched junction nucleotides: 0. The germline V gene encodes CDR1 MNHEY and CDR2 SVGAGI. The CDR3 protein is CASSYSTGYNSPLHF. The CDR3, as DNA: TGTGCCAGCAGTTACTCGACAGGGTATAATTCACCCCTCCACTTT.

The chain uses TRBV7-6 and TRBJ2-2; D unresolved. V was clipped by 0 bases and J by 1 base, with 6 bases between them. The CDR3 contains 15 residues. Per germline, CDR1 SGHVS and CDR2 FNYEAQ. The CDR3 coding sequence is TGTGCCAGCAGCTTAGCGCTAGAGAACACCGGGGAGCTGTTTTTT. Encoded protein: CASSLALENTGELFF.

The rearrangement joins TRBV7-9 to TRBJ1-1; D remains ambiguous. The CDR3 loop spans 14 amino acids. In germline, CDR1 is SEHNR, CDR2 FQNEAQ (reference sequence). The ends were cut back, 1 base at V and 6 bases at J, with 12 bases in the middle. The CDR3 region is CASSLVFPDSEAFF. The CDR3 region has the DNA TGTGCCAGCAGCTTAGTTTTTCCGGACTCTGAAGCTTTCTTT. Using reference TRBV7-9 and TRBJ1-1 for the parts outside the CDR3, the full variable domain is DTGVSQNPRHKITKRGQNVTFRCDPISEHNRLYWYRQTLGQGPEFLTYFQNEAQLEKSRLLSDRFSAERPKGSFSTLEIQRTEQGDSAMYLCASSLVFPDSEAFFGQGTRLTVV.